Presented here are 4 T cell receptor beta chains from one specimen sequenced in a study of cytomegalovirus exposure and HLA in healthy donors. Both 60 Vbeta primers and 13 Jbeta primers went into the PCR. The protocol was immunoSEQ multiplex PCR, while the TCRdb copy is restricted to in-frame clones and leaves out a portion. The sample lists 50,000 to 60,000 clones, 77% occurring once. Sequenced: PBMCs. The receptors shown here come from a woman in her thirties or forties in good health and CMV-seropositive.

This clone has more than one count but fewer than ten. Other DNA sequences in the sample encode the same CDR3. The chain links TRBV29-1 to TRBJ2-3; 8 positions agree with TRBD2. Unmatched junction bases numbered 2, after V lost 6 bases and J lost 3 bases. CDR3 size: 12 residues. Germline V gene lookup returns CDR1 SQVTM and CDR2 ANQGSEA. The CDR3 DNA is TGCAGCGTCGGGGGGGGGACAGATACGCAGTATTTT. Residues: CSVGGGTDTQYF.

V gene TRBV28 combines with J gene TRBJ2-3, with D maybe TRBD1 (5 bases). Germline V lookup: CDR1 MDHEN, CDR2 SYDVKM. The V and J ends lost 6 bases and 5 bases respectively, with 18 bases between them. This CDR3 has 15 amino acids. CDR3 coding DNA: TGTGCCAGCAGCAGGGCTGACGCTTATAAAGATACGCAGTATTTT. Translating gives CASSRADAYKDTQYF. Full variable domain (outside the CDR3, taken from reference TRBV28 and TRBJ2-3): DVKVTQSSRYLVKRTGEKVFLECVQDMDHENMFWYRQDPGLGLRLIYFSYDVKMKEKGDIPEGYSVSREKKERFSLILESASTNQTSMYLCASSRADAYKDTQYFGPGTRLTVL.

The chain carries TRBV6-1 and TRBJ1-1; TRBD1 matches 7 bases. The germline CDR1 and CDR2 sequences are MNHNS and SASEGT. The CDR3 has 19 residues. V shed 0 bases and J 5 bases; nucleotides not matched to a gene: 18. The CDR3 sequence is CASSEALGTAKASKTEAFF. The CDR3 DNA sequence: TGTGCCAGCAGTGAAGCCCTAGGGACAGCTAAGGCCTCTAAGACTGAAGCTTTCTTT.

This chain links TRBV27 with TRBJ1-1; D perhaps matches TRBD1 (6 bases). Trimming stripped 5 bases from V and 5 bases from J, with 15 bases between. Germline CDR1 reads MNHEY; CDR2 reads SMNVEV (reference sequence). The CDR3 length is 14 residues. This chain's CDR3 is CASSQGTGLTEAFF. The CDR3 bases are TGTGCCAGCAGTCAGGGGACGGGCCTGACTGAAGCTTTCTTT.